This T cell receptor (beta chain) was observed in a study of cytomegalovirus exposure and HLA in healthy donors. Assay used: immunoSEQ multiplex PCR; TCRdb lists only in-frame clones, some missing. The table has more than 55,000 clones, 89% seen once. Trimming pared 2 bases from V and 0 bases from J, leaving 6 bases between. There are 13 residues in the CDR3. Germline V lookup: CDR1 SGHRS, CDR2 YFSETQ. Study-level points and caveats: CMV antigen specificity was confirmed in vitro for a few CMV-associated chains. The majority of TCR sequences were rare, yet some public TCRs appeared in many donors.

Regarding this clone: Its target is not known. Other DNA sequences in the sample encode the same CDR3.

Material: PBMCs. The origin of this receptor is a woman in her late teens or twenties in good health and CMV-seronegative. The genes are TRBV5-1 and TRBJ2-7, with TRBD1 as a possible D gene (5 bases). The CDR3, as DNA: TGCGCCAGCAGCTTCGACAGCTCCTACGAGCAGTACTTC. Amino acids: CASSFDSSYEQYF. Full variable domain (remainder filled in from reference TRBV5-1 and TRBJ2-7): KAGVTQTPRYLIKTRGQQVTLSCSPISGHRSVSWYQQTPGQGLQFLFEYFSETQRNKGNFPGRFSGRQFSNSRSEMNVSTLELGDSALYLCASSFDSSYEQYFGPGTRLTVT.